This T cell receptor (beta chain) derives from a study of OX40 agonist ivuxolimab in advanced cancers. Note on this clone: The antigen is not known. This same CDR3 is encoded by further DNA sequences in the sample.

Clones were sequenced by immunoSEQ multiplex PCR, and TCRdb holds only the in-frame ones, with some missing. The sample shows tens of thousands of clones, approximately 91% of them seen only once. Findings of the study overall: Antigen targets of the expanded peripheral T cells went undetermined. Normalized T-cell clonal expansion was also low in a subset of nonresponders. In the 0.1 to 3.0 mg/kg range, CD4+ and CD8+ blood T cells had expanded clonally by week 6.

Germline lookup yields CDR1 MDHEN and CDR2 SYDVKM. The CDR3 contains 13 residues. With V trimmed by 6 bases and J by 0 bases, 0 bases remained unmatched. This TCR came from an adult with an advanced solid tumor such as melanoma, head and neck, liver or kidney cancer. The sample was CD4+ or CD8+ T cells sorted from blood, taken in a trial of the OX40 agonist ivuxolimab. The rearrangement links TRBV28 to TRBJ2-3; TRBD2 matches 7 bases. In DNA form, the CDR3 reads TGTGCCAGCAGACTAGCGAGCACAGATACGCAGTATTTT. Amino acid sequence: CASRLASTDTQYF.